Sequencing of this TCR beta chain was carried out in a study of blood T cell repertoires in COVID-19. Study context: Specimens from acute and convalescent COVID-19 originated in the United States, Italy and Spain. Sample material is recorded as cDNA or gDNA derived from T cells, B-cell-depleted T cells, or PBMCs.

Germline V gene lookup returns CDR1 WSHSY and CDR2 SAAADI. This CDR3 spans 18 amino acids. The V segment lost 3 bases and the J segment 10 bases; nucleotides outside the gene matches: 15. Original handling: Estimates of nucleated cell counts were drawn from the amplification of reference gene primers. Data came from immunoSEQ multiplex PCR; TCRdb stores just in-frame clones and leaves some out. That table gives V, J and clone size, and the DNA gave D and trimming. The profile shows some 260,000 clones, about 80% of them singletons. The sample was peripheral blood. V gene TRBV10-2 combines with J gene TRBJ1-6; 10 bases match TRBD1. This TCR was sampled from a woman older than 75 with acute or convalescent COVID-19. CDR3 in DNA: TGCGCCAGCAGTGACGCCGGGACAGGGGCCCGGAGGAGATCACCCCTCCACTTT. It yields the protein CASSDAGTGARRRSPLHF.